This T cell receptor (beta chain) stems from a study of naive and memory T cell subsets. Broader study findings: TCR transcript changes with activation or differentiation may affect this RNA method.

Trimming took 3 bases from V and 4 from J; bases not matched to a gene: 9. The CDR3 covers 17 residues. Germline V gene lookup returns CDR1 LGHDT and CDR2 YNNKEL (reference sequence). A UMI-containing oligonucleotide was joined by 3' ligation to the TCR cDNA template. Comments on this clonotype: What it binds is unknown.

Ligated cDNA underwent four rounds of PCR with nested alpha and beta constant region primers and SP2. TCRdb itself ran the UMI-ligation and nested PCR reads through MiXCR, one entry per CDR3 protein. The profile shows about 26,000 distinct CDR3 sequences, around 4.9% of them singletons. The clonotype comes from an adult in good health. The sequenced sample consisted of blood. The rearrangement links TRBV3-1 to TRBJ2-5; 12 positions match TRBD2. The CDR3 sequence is CASSHLAGGPRRETQYF. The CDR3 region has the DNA TGTGCCAGCAGCCACCTAGCGGGAGGGCCCAGAAGAGAGACCCAGTACTTC.